This TCR beta chain appears in the sequencing data of a study of a mutant IDH1 vaccine in newly diagnosed glioma. Overall study context: Patients previously underwent radiotherapy, temozolomide, or both, and most underwent both.

The time point denotes: baseline, week 1 (first vaccination visit). Treatment described: pre-vaccination baseline after standard-of-care therapy. The astrocytomas were IDH1-mutant, ATRX-negative, and WHO grade 3 or 4. Germline V gives CDR1 SGDLS, CDR2 YYNGEE. Losses at the gene ends were 4 bases for V and 1 base for J; bases not matched to a gene: 1. There are 13 residues in the CDR3. TCRdb's table, derived via immunoSEQ multiplex PCR, lists solely in-frame clones and lacks some. This sample has about 38,000 clones, with 80% to 95% found just once. V and J are TRBV9 and TRBJ1-1, with TRBD1 matching over 7 bases. Source: PBMCs, taken from a glioma patient treated with radiotherapy, temozolomide or both. This TCR derives from a man younger than 35 with glioma. The CDR3 DNA is TGTGCCAGCAGCAGGGGGCAGAACACTGAAGCTTTCTTT. Its translation: CASSRGQNTEAFF.